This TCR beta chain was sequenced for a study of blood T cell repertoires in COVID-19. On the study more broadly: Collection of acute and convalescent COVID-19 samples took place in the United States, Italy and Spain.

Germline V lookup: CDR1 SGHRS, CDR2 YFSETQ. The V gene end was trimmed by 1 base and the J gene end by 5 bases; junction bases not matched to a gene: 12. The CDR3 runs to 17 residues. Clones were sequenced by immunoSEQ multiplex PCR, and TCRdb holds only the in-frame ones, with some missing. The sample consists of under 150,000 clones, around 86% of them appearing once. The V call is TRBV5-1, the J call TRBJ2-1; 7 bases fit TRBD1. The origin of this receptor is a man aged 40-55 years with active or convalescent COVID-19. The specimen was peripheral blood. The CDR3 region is CASSLQLALQGHNEQFF. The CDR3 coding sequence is TGCGCCAGCAGCTTGCAACTCGCGTTACAGGGGCACAATGAGCAGTTCTTC.